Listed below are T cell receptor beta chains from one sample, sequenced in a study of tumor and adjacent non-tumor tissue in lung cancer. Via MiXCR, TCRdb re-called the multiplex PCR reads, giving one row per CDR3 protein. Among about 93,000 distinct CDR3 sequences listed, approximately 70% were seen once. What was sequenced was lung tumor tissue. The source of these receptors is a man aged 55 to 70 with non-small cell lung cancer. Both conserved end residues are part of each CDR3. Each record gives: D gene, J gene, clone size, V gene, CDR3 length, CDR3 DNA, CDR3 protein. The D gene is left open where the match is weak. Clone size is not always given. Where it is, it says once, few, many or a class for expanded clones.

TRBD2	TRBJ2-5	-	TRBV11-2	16	TGTGCCAGCAGCCTCGGGACTAGCGGGAGTATAGAGACCCAGTACTTC	CASSLGTSGSIETQYF
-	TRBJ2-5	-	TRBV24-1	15	TGTGCCACCAGTGATTCGACAGAGGTCCCAGAGACCCAGTACTTC	CATSDSTEVPETQYF
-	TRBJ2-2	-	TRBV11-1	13	TGTACCAGCAGCTATGAAATGAGCGGGGAGCTGTTTTTT	CTSSYEMSGELFF
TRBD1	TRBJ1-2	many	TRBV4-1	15	TGCGCCAGCAGCCGACCGGGACAGGGGGTCGATGGCTACACCTTC	CASSRPGQGVDGYTF
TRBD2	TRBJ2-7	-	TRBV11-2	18	TGTGCCAGCAGCTTAGGGTCGGAGTCCGCAGGGAGGGGTGGAGAGCAGTACTTC	CASSLGSESAGRGGEQYF
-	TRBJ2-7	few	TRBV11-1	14	TGTGCCAGCAGCTTTACAGCCAGGGTTCACGAGCAGTACTTC	CASSFTARVHEQYF
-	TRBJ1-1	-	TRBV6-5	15	TGTACCAGCAGCTCCAGGGCCCGGCTTGACACTGGAGCTTTCTTT	CTSSSRARLDTGAFF
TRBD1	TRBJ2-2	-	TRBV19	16	TGTGCCAGTAGTCGACGGACAGGAGCGAACACCGGGGAGCTGTTTTTT	CASSRRTGANTGELFF
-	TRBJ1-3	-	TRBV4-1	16	TGCGCCAGTAGCCGAGAAGAACACCGCTCTGGATACACCATATATTTT	CASSREEHRSGYTIYF
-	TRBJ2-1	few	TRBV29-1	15	TGCAATGTTGAAGGTAGACACAGCTCCTACAATGAGCAGTTCTTC	CNVEGRHSSYNEQFF
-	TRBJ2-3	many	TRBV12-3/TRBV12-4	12	TGTGCCAGCAGGCCCGCATCGGATACGCAGTATTTT	CASRPASDTQYF
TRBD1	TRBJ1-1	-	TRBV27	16	TGTGCCAGCAGTCCTAGACAGGGAGGACGGAACACTGAAGCTTTCTTT	CASSPRQGGRNTEAFF
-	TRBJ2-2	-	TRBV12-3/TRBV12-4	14	TGTGCCGCGACAGGTGGGAGTTATTCCGGGGAGCTGTTTTTT	CAATGGSYSGELFF
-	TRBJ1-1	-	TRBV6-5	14	TGTGCCAGCAAACCGGGTCAGCGGAGGACTGAAGCTTTCTTT	CASKPGQRRTEAFF
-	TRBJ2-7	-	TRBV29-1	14	TGCAGCGTTTTGGGAGAGACCCATGCTTACGAGCAGTACTTC	CSVLGETHAYEQYF
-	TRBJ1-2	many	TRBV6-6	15	TGTGCCAGCACCCCGGGGGGGGGATTACAAGGTGGCTACACCTTC	CASTPGGGLQGGYTF
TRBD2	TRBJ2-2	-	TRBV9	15	TGTGCCAGCAGCGTAAGCGGGAGGGGGACCAGGGAGCTGTTTTTT	CASSVSGRGTRELFF
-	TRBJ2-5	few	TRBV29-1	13	TGCAGCGTTGGGGTGGGAAGGGGGGAGACCCAGTACTTC	CSVGVGRGETQYF
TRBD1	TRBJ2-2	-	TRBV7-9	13	TGTCCCAGCAGCCTACAGGGGGCCGGGGAGCTGTTTTTT	CPSSLQGAGELFF
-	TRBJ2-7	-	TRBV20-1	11	TGCAATGCTTTCATGGACGCGGGGCAGTACTTC	CNAFMDAGQYF
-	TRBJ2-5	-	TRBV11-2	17	TGTGCCAGCAGCCCCCCCGGACTGGGCGTAAGAAGGGAGACACAGTACTTC	CASSPPGLGVRRETQYF
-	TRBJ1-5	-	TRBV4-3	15	TGCGTCAGCAGCCAAGATAGAGGGGGAAATCAGCCCCAGCATTTT	CVSSQDRGGNQPQHF
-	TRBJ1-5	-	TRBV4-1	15	TGCGCCAGCAGCCAAGATTCGGGGAGCAATCATCCCCAGCATTTT	CASSQDSGSNHPQHF
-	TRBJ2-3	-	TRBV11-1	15	TGTGTCAGCAACTTACTGGCGGGAAGGGAGGACACGCAGTATTTC	CVSNLLAGREDTQYF
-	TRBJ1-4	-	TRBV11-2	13	TGTGCCAGCAGCCTTACAAACAATGGAAAACTGTTTTTT	CASSLTNNGKLFF
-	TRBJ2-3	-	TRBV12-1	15	TGTGCCAGCAGCTCCGTTGGGCAGGGTGTAAATACGCATTATTTT	CASSSVGQGVNTHYF
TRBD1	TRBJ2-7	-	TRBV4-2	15	TGTGCCAGCAGCCCACAGACAGGGGGCACCTACGAGCAGTACTTC	CASSPQTGGTYEQYF
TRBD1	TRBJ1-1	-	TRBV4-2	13	TGTGCCAGCAGCCAATCAGGGACAGGGGAAGCTTTCTTT	CASSQSGTGEAFF
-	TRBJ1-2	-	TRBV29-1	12	TGCAGCGTCAGACAGCCTAACTATGGCTACACCTTC	CSVRQPNYGYTF
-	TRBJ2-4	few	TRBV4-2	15	TGTGCCAGCAGCCAAGATGCGGTCCCAGCGAACATTCAGTATTTC	CASSQDAVPANIQYF
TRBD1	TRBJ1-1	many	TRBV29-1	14	TGCAGCGTTCCGGGACAGGGGGCGCTTACTGAAGCTTTCTTT	CSVPGQGALTEAFF
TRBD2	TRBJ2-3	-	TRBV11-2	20	TGTGCCAGCAGCTTAATATCGCGCCTAGCGGGGGGAGCTAGCACAGATACGCAGTATTTT	CASSLISRLAGGASTDTQYF
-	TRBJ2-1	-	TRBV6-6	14	TGTGCTCCATCCGGGATAGGGGGTAACAATGAGCAGTTCTTC	CAPSGIGGNNEQFF
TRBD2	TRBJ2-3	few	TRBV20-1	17	TGCAGTGCTAGAGACCTCCCGACTAGCGGATACACAGATACGCAGTATTTT	CSARDLPTSGYTDTQYF
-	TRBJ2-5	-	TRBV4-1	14	TGCGCCAACACCCAATTACGGCACCAAGAGACCCAGTACTTC	CANTQLRHQETQYF
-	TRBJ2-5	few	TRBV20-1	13	TGCAGTGCTAGGTTGGCTAGCAGGAGTCCCCAGTACTTC	CSARLASRSPQYF
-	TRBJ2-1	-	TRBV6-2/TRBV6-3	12	TGTGCCAGCAGTGGCCTGGACACTGAGCAGTTATTC	CASSGLDTEQLF
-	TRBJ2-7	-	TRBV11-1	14	TGCGCCAGCAGCTTTCGCTGCGACGCCTACGAGCAGTACTTC	CASSFRCDAYEQYF
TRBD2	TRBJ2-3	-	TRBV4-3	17	TGCGCCAGCAGCCCGGAAGTGAGTGGGAGGGGCACAAATACGCAGTATTTT	CASSPEVSGRGTNTQYF
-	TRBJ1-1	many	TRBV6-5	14	TGTGCCAGCAGTCCACTTCGCCTGGGGACTGAAGCTTTCTTT	CASSPLRLGTEAFF
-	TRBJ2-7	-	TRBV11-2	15	TGTGCCAGCAGCTTAAGGCGGGCCTTGGGGTCGGAGCAGTACTTC	CASSLRRALGSEQYF
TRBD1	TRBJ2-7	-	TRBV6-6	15	TGTGTCAGCAGTTATGTAGGGACAGGGGACGAAGAGCAGTACTTC	CVSSYVGTGDEEQYF
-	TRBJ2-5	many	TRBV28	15	TGTGCCAGCGCCCCGACCCTCAGGGTTCGGGAGACCCAGTACTTC	CASAPTLRVRETQYF